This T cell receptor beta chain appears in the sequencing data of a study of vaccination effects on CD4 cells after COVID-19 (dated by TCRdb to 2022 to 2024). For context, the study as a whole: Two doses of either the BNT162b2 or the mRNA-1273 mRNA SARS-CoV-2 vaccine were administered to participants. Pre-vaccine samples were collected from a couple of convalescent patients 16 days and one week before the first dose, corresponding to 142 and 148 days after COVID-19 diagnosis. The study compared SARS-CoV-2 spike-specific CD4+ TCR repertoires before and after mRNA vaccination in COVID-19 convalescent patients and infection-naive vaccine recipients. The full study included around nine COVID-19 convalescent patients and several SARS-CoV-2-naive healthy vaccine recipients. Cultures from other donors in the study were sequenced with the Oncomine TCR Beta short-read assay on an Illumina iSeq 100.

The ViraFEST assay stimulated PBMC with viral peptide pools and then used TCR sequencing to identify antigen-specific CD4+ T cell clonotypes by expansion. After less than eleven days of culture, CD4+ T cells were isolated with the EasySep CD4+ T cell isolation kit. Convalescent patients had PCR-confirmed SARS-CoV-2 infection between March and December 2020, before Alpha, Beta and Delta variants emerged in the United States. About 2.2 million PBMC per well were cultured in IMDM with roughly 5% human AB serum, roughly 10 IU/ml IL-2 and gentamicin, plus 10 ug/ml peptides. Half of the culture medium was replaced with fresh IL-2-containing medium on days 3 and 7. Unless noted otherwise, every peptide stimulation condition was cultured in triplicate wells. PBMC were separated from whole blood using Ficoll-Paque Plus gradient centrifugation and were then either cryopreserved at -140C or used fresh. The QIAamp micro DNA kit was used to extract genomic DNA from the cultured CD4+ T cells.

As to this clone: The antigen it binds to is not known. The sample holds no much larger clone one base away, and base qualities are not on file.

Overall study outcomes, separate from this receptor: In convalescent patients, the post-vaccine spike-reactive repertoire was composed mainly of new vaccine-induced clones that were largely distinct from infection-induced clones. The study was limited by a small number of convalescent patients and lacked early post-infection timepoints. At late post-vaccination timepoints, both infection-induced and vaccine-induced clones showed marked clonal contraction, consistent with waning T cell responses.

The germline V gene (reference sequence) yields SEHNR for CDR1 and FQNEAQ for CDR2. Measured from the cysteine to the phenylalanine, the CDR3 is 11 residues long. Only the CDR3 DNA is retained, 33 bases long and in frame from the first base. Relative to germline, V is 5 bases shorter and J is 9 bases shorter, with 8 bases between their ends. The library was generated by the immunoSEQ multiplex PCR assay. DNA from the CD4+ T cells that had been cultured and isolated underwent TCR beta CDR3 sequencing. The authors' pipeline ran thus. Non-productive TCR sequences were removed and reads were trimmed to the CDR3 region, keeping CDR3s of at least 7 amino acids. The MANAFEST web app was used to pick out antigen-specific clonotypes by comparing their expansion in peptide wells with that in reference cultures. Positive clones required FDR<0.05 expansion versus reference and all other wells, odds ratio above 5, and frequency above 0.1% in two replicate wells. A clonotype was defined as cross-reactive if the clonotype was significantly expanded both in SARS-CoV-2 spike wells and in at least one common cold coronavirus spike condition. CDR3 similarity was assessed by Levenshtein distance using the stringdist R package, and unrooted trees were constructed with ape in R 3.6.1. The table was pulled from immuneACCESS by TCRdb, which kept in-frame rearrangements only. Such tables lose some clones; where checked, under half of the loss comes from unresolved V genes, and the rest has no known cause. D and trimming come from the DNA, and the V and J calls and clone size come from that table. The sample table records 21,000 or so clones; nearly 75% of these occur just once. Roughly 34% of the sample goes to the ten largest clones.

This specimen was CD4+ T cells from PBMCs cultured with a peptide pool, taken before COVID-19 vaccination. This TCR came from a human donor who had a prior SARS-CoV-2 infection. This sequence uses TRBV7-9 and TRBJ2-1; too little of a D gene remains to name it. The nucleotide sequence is TGTGCCAGCAGCCGCGGATTTGAGCAGTTCTTC. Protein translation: CASSRGFEQFF.